Listed here is a single T cell receptor (beta chain). Antigen specificity is unknown. This entry comes from a study of cytomegalovirus exposure and HLA in healthy donors. Overall study: Assignment to the Caucasian-associated ancestry cluster applied to over 70% of the roughly 410 genotyped donors.

At sampling all donors were nominally healthy, likely with unrecorded immune exposures. Study-level findings and limits: Analysis was carried out at a later point, and it linked a missense DCLRE1C variant to TCR beta V- and J-gene trimming. In vitro, a few CMV-associated chains proved specific for CMV antigens.

V was shortened by 3 bases and J by 2 bases, with 9 bases between the two germline ends. The germline CDR1 and CDR2 sequences are SNHLY and FYNNEI. CDR3 length: 14 amino acids. The PCR ran on 60 Vbeta and 13 Jbeta primers. Some clones are missing from TCRdb's copy, which holds only in-frame ones; the method was immunoSEQ multiplex PCR. The table has 130,000 to 150,000 clones, around 79% seen once. The TCR was taken from a woman in her 40s in good health and CMV-seropositive. This chain connects TRBV2 to TRBJ2-3, with D uncertain. The sample was PBMCs. The CDR3 region is CASSERVYTDTQYF. The CDR3 bases are TGTGCCAGCAGTGAGAGAGTTTACACAGATACGCAGTATTTT.